These 25 T cell receptor beta chains came from one sample sequenced in a study of blood T cells in healthy people across ages. With a J-beta primer mix and a sample-barcoded 5' primer, a second PCR ran roughly 7 to 11 cycles. One entry per CDR3 protein results from TCRdb running MiXCR on the 5' RACE reads. The sample records some 1.7 million distinct CDR3 sequences, 28% being singletons. Sequenced sample: blood. The receptors here all came from a woman aged 25-40 years in good health.

This clonotype was seen only a few times. V gene TRBV5-6 combines with J gene TRBJ1-5, with D possibly matching TRBD1 (5 bases). Germline CDR1 SGHDT, CDR2 YYEEEE. The CDR3 extends over 15 amino acids. Trimming stripped 6 bases from V and 3 bases from J, with 16 bases between. CDR3 sequence (DNA): TGTGCCAGCACCATATGGGGGTTGTACAATCAGCCCCAGCATTTT. This encodes CASTIWGLYNQPQHF. Variable domain in full (rest from reference TRBV5-6 and TRBJ1-5): DAGVTQSPTHLIKTRGQQVTLRCSPKSGHDTVSWYQQALGQGPQFIFQYYEEEERQRGNFPDRFSGHQFPNYSSELNVNALLLGDSALYLCASTIWGLYNQPQHFGDGTRLSIL.

This clonotype was recorded at least ten times. The chain carries TRBV10-3 and TRBJ2-7, with TRBD2 matching 10 bases. V was pared by 0 bases and J by 7 bases, with 12 bases of the junction left unmatched. The CDR3 runs 17 residues. Looked up from germline, CDR1 is ENHRY and CDR2 is SYGVKD. The DNA for the CDR3 is TGTGCCATCAGTGAGTCTTCTTTCCTAGCGGGAGTCGGGGAGCAGTACTTC. Its translation: CAISESSFLAGVGEQYF.

The chain has TRBV27 and TRBJ2-6, with D maybe TRBD1 (5 bases). The CDR3 is 18 residues long. Trimming shortened V by 5 bases and J by 0 bases, and 17 bases separated the two germline ends. Germline CDR1 and CDR2: MNHEY and SMNVEV (reference sequence). The CDR3 DNA sequence: TGTGCCAGCAGTCCCTCGGTTGGGGCTAGCTCTGGGGCCAACGTCCTGACTTTC. Protein product: CASSPSVGASSGANVLTF.

The chain links TRBV7-6 to TRBJ2-3, with TRBD2 matching over 8 bases. Germline trimming cut 2 bases from V and 4 bases from J; bases unmatched to any gene: 11. Germline CDR1 SGHVS, CDR2 FNYEAQ. There are 17 residues in the CDR3. CDR3 bases: TGTGCCAGCAGCTTACTCGGGGAACGGGGGGGCTCAGATACGCAGTATTTT. Encoded protein: CASSLLGERGGSDTQYF.

For this clonotype: Because the CDR3 is missing its conserved closing phenylalanine or tryptophan, this is likely a read error. J is TRBJ2-3 and V is TRBV27; possible D gene TRBD2, 6 bases. V was clipped by 5 bases and J by 10 bases, with 19 bases between them. CDR1 MNHEY and CDR2 SMNVEV come from the germline V gene (reference sequence). This CDR3 has 14 amino acids. CDR3 sequence reads: CASSLSGLREPQYL. DNA for the CDR3: TGTGCCAGCAGTCTTTCTGGACTACGAGAGCCGCAGTATCTT.

In this sample, this clonotype turned up once. This chain uses TRBV5-1 with TRBJ2-4; weak D call: TRBD2 (5 bases). V was shortened by 3 bases and J by 13 bases, with 20 bases between the two germline ends. This CDR3 comprises 14 residues. Germline-derived CDR1 and CDR2 are SGHRS and YFSETQ. CDR3 loop: CASSSDYFKRTQYF. The CDR3 DNA sequence: TGCGCCAGCAGCTCCGACTACTTTAAGAGAACCCAGTACTTC.

The chain employs TRBV5-6 and TRBJ2-1; D ambiguous. V lost 2 bases and J 6 bases, leaving 9 bases between the germline ends. Germline CDR1 and CDR2: SGHDT and YYEEEE. The CDR3 is 13 amino acids. The CDR3 is CASSFVATNEQFF. DNA of the CDR3: TGTGCCAGCAGCTTTGTGGCGACCAATGAGCAGTTCTTC.

The chain has TRBV5-5 and TRBJ2-5; 7 bases align to TRBD1. V shed 4 bases and J 3 bases; nucleotides not matched to a gene: 12. The CDR3 is 16 residues long. CDR1 is SGHKS and CDR2 is YYEKEE in the germline V gene (reference sequence). The CDR3 DNA reads TGTGCCAGCAGCCAACCGAGAGGGACAGTTGAAGAGACCCAGTACTTC. Translated: CASSQPRGTVEETQYF.

The chain couples TRBV12-3 or TRBV12-4 to TRBJ2-1, with TRBD2 matching over 8 bases. The CDR3 is 16 amino acids. Losses at the gene ends were 5 bases for V and 7 bases for J; bases not matched to a gene: 13. DNA of the CDR3: TGTGCCAGCAGTCCGGGGAGCGGGAGTCCCCTAAATGAGCAGTTCTTC. This translates into CASSPGSGSPLNEQFF.

V gene TRBV9 combines with J gene TRBJ2-7; 7 nucleotides match TRBD1. V lost 4 bases and J lost 2; bases outside the gene matches: 6. The CDR3 is 14 amino acids. CDR1 is SGDLS, CDR2 YYNGEE, per germline. The CDR3 DNA follows: TGTGCCAGCAGCACCGGGACAGAAGCCTACGAGCAGTACTTC. Protein sequence: CASSTGTEAYEQYF.

The chain has TRBV6-4 and TRBJ2-1; 8 positions match TRBD2. V gave up 2 bases and J gave up 5 bases; unmatched junction bases: 8. Germline CDR1 reads MRHNA; CDR2 reads SNTAGT. The CDR3 totals 16 residues. The CDR3 region has the DNA TGTGCCAGCAGTGACGGGCAGGGTAGCGGGGACAATGAGCAGTTCTTC. The encoded protein is CASSDGQGSGDNEQFF.

This clonotype was counted a single time. A much larger clone lies a single base off, so this may be a read error. J is TRBJ2-5 and V is TRBV12-3 or TRBV12-4; D is perhaps TRBD2 (6 bases). This CDR3 region has 13 residues. V was pared by 6 bases and J by 4 bases, with 12 bases between. CDR3 protein: CASRYQEGETQYF. DNA for the CDR3: TGTGCCAGCAGGTACCAGGAGGGAGAGACCCAGTACTTC.

This clonotype occurred once. This sequence joins TRBV20-1 and TRBJ2-1; 12 positions match TRBD2. This CDR3 region has 16 residues. Germline V lookup: CDR1 DFQATT, CDR2 SNEGSKA (reference sequence). J was trimmed by 4 bases and V by 3 bases; bases with no gene match: 7. CDR3 residues: CSASRASGRVYNEQFF. CDR3 nucleotides: TGCAGTGCTAGTAGGGCTAGCGGGAGGGTTTACAATGAGCAGTTCTTC.

This clonotype has more than one count but fewer than ten. The chain recombines TRBV7-9 with TRBJ2-7; D possibly corresponds to TRBD1 (6 bases). Trimming stripped 4 bases from V and 5 bases from J, with 9 bases between. CDR1 SEHNR and CDR2 FQNEAQ come from the germline V gene (reference sequence). This CDR3 region has 12 residues. CDR3 region: CASSSRTDEQYF. The CDR3 DNA reads TGTGCCAGCAGCTCGCGGACAGACGAGCAGTACTTC.

The rearrangement joins TRBV12-3 or TRBV12-4 to TRBJ1-6; the D is unclear. The ends were cut back, 3 bases at V and 0 bases at J, with 9 bases in the middle. The CDR3 sequence is 16 residues long. The CDR3 protein is CASSFTASSYNSPLHF. For the CDR3, the DNA is TGTGCCAGCAGTTTTACGGCGAGCTCCTATAATTCACCCCTCCACTTT.

Of note for this clonotype: One base away lies a much larger clone, so this may be a sequencing read error. The V call is TRBV11-2, the J call TRBJ2-5, with D maybe TRBD1 (5 bases). Germline V gives CDR1 SGHAT, CDR2 FQNNGV. The CDR3 consists of 12 residues. V was shortened by 5 bases and J by 11 bases, with 15 bases between the two germline ends. The CDR3 DNA follows: TGTGCCAGCAGCCCCCCGGACAATGAGCAGTACTTC. Its protein is CASSPPDNEQYF.

This clonotype was seen only a few times. The V and J genes are TRBV6-6 and TRBJ2-1; D is uncertain. Germline CDR1 is MNHNY and CDR2 is SVGAGI (reference sequence). V lost 7 bases to trimming and J lost 0 bases, with 13 bases between them. The CDR3 consists of 15 residues. CDR3 protein: CASTPSRASYNEQFF. CDR3 DNA sequence: TGTGCCAGCACCCCCTCTAGGGCCTCCTACAATGAGCAGTTCTTC.

With regard to this clonotype: This may be a read error, as it is one base from a much larger clone. This rearrangement joins TRBV10-2 to TRBJ2-7; a possible D gene is TRBD1 (6 bases). Germline V gene sequence: CDR1 WSHSY, CDR2 SAAADI. V lost 8 bases, J lost 2 bases, and 16 bases lay in between. The CDR3 is 14 amino acids. CDR3 nucleotide sequence: TGCGCCAGCGGCAATCAGGGGTTCCCCTACGAGCAGTACTTC. This sequence encodes CASGNQGFPYEQYF.

The DNA of the CDR3 is TGTGCCAGCAGCTTAGCTTCCAGGATCTCCTACAATGAGCAGTTCTTC. This codes for CASSLASRISYNEQFF. This chain links TRBV7-2 with TRBJ2-1, with unresolved D. This CDR3 spans 16 amino acids. With 0 bases removed from V and 0 bases from J, the gap between germline ends came to 9 bases. Germline V gives CDR1 SGHTA, CDR2 FQGNSA. The full variable domain, completed using reference TRBV7-2 and TRBJ2-1, is GAGVSQSPSNKVTEKGKDVELRCDPISGHTALYWYRQSLGQGLEFLIYFQGNSAPDKSGLPSDRFSAERTGGSVSTLTIQRTQQEDSAVYLCASSLASRISYNEQFFGPGTRLTVL.

The chain joins TRBV7-3 to TRBJ2-1; D is uncertain. Germline values: CDR1 SGHTA, CDR2 FQGTGA. The ends were cut back, 3 bases at V and 2 bases at J, with 11 bases in the middle. The length of the CDR3 is 15 residues. The CDR3, as DNA: TGTGCCAGCAGCTTCCAACCTAGACCCTACAATGAGCAGTTCTTC. Amino acid sequence: CASSFQPRPYNEQFF.

This chain joins TRBV4-2 and TRBJ2-7, with a tentative D call TRBD2 (6 bases). This CDR3 spans 15 amino acids. CDR1 LGHNA and CDR2 YNFKEQ come from the germline V gene. V lost 0 bases and J lost 2, with 11 bases in between. In DNA, the CDR3 is TGTGCCAGCAGCCAAGAGATAGCGGCAACCTACGAGCAGTACTTC. Protein sequence: CASSQEIAATYEQYF.

This clonotype occurred a few times. The chain carries TRBV3-1 and TRBJ2-3; tentative D call: TRBD2 (6 bases). Trimming shortened V by 8 bases and J by 3 bases, and 12 bases separated the two germline ends. This CDR3 is 13 amino acids long. CDR1 and CDR2 (germline): LGHDT, YNNKEL (reference sequence). The CDR3 sequence is CASHGTFTDTQYF. CDR3 coding DNA: TGTGCCAGCCATGGGACTTTTACAGATACGCAGTATTTT.

On this clonotype: Because the CDR3's place on the DNA is in doubt, the DNA is left out and the CDR3 is given as listed by TCRdb. The genes are TRBV21-1 and TRBJ2-5; no DNA check was done on the table's D call, TRBD1. TRBV21-1 is a pseudogene. The CDR3 adds up to 15 amino acids, both ends counted. This CDR3 reads CASSKVGTGIETQYF.

The chain combines TRBV18 with TRBJ1-2, with D possibly TRBD1 on 5 matching bases. This CDR3 comprises 18 residues. CDR1 and CDR2 (germline): KGHSH, LQKENI. Trimming cost V 3 bases and J 5 bases, with 25 bases left between them. For the CDR3, the DNA is TGTGCCAGCTCACCCGTGACAGAGGTCGACTGGGAAAATTATGGCTACACCTTC. Protein sequence: CASSPVTEVDWENYGYTF.

The chain uses TRBV3-1 and TRBJ1-2; a possible D gene is TRBD1 (5 bases). The germline V gene has CDR1 LGHDT and CDR2 YNNKEL (reference sequence). Trimming took 10 bases from V and 7 from J, leaving 28 bases between them. The CDR3 length is 16 residues. In DNA, the CDR3 is TGTGCCACCTACCACCTCGCCCGGGGACTCCTTTCTGGCTACACCTTC. Its protein product is CATYHLARGLLSGYTF.